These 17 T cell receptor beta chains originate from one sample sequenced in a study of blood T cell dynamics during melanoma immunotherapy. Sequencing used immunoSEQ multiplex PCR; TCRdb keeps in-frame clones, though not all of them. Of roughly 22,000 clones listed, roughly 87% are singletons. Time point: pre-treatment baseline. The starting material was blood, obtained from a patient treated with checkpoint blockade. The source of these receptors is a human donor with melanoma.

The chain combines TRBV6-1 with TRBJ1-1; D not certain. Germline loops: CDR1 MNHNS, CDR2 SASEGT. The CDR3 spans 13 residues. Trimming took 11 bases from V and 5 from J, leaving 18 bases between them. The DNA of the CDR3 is TGTGCCGCATCTTGGGGAGGGTTGACTGAAGCTTTCTTT. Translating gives CAASWGGLTEAFF.

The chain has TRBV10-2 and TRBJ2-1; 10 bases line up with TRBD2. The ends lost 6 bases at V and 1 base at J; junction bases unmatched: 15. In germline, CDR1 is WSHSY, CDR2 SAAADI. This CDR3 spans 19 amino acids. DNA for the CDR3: TGCGCCAGCAGGAAACAGGGGAACCAGCGGGAGGGGTCCTACAATGAGCAGTTCTTC. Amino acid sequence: CASRKQGNQREGSYNEQFF.

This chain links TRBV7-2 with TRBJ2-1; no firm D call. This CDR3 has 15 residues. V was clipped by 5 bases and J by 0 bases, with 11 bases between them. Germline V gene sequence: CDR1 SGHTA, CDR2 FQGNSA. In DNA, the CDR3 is TGTGCCAGCAGCCCCGGACCGAACTCCTACAATGAGCAGTTCTTC. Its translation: CASSPGPNSYNEQFF.

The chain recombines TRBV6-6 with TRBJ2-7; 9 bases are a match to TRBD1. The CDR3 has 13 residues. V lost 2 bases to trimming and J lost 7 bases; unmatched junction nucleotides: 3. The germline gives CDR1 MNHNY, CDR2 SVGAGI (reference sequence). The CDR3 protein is CASSYNRGLEQYF. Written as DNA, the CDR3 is TGTGCCAGCAGTTACAACAGGGGGCTTGAGCAGTACTTC.

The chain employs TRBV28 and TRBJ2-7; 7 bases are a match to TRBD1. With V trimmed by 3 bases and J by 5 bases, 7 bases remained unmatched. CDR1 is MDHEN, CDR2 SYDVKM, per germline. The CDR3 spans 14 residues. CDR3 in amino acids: CASSFQGRGHEQYF. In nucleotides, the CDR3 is TGTGCCAGCAGTTTTCAGGGTAGGGGGCACGAGCAGTACTTC.

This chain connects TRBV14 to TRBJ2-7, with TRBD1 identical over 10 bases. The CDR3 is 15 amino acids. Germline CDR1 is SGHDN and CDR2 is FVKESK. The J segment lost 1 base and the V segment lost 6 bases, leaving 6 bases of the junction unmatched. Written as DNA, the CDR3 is TGTGCCAGCAGTCTTGCGGGACAGGGGTCCTACGAGCAGTACTTC. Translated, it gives CASSLAGQGSYEQYF. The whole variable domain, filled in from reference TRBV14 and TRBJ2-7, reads EAGVTQFPSHSVIEKGQTVTLRCDPISGHDNLYWYRRVMGKEIKFLLHFVKESKQDESGMPNNRFLAERTGGTYSTLKVQPAELEDSGVYFCASSLAGQGSYEQYFGPGTRLTVT.

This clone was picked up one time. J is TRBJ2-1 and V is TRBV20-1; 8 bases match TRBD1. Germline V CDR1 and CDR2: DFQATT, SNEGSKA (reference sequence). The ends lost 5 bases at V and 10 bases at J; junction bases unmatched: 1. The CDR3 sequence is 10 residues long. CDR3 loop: CSAGQGEQFF. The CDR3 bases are TGCAGTGCTGGACAGGGCGAGCAGTTCTTC.

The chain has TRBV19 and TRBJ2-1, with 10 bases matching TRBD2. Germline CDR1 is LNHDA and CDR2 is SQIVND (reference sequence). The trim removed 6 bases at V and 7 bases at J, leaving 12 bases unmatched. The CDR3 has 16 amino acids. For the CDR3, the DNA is TGTGCCAGTAGCAATACGGGACTAGCGCGAGGGAATGAGCAGTTCTTC. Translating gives CASSNTGLARGNEQFF.

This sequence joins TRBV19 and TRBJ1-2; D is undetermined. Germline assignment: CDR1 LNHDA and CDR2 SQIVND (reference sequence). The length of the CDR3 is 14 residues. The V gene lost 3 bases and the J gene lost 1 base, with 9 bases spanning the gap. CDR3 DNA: TGTGCCAGTAGTATTTGGTTAGATAACTATGGCTACACCTTC. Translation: CASSIWLDNYGYTF.

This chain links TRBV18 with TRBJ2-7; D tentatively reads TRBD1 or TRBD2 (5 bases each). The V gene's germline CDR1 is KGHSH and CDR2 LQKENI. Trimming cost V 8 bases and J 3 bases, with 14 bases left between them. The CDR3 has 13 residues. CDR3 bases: TGTGCCAGCCGAAGGGACGTTGTCTACGAGCAGTACTTC. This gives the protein CASRRDVVYEQYF.

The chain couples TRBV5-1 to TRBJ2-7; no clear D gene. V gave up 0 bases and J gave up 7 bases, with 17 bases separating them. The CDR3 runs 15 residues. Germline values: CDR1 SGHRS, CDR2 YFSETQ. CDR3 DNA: TGCGCCAGCAGCTTGGCGTCGTCCCCCTACGATGAGCAGTACTTC. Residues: CASSLASSPYDEQYF.

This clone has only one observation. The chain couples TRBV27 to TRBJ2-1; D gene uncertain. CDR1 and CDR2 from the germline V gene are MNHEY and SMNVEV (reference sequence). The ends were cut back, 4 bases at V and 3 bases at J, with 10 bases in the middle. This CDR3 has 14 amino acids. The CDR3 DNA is TGTGCCAGCAGTTCATTGGCATACTACAATGAGCAGTTCTTC. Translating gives CASSSLAYYNEQFF.

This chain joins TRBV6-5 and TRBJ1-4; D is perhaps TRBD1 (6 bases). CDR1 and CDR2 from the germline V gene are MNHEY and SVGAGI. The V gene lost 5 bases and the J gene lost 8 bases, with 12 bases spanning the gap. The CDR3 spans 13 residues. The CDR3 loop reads CASSRWRGEKLFF. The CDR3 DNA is TGTGCCAGCAGTCGTTGGAGGGGGGAAAAACTGTTTTTT.

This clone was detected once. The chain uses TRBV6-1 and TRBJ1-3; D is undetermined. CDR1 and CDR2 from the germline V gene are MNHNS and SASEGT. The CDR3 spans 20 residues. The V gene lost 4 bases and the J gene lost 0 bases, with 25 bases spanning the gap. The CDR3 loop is CASSVWGGGNPARSGNTIYF. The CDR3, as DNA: TGTGCCAGCAGTGTTTGGGGAGGCGGGAACCCAGCCCGCTCTGGAAACACCATATATTTT.

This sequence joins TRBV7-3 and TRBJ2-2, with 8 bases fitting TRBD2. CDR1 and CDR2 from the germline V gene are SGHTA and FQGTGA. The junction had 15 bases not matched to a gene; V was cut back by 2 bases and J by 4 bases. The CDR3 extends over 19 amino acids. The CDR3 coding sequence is TGTGCCAGCAGCTTACAGCCAGGCACAGGGACTAGAGGCACCGGGGAGCTGTTTTTT. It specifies CASSLQPGTGTRGTGELFF.

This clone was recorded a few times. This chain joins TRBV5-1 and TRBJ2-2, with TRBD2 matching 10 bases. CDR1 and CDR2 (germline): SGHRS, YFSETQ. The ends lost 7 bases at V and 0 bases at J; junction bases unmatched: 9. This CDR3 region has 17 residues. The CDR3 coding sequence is TGCGCCAGCCGTACGGGACTAGCGACGACGAACACCGGGGAGCTGTTTTTT. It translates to CASRTGLATTNTGELFF.

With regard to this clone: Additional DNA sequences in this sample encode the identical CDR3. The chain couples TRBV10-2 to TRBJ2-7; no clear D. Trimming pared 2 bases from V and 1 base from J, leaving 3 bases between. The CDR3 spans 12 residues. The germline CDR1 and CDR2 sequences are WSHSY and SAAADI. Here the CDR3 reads CASSEPSYEQYF. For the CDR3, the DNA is TGCGCCAGCAGTGAGCCTTCCTACGAGCAGTACTTC.